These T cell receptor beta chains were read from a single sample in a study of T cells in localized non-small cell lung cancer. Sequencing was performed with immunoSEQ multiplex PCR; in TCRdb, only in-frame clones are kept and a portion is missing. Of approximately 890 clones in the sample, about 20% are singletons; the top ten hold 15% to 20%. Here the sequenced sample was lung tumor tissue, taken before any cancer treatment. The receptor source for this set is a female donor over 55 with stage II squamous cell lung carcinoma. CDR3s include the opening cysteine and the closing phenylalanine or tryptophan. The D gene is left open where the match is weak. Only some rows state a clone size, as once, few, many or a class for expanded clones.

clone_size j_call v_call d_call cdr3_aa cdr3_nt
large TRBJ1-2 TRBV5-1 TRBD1 CASSLGSGGDYGYTF TGCGCCAGCAGCTTGGGCTCAGGGGGTGACTATGGCTACACCTTC
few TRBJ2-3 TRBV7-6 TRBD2 CASSFSSGSTDTQYF TGTGCCAGCAGCTTTTCTAGCGGGAGCACAGATACGCAGTATTTT
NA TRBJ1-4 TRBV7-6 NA CASSLRGSYNEKLFF TGTGCCAGCAGCTTGAGGGGGAGTTATAATGAAAAACTGTTTTTT
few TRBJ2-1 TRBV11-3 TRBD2 CASSLGAGDRYEQFF TGTGCCAGCAGCTTAGGAGCGGGAGATCGCTATGAGCAGTTCTTC
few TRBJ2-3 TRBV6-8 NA CASRNTGVTDTQYF TGTGCCAGCAGGAACACGGGGGTAACAGATACGCAGTATTTT
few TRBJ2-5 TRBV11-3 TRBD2 CASSLGVGSGELETQYF TGTGCCAGCAGCTTAGGGGTTGGTAGCGGGGAGTTGGAGACCCAGTACTTC
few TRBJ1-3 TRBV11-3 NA CASSLGSGLNSGNTIYF TGTGCCAGCAGCTTAGGATCCGGGCTCAACTCTGGAAACACCATATATTTT
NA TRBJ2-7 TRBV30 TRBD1 CAWSATGTGWYEQYF TGTGCCTGGAGTGCCACCGGGACAGGGTGGTACGAGCAGTACTTC
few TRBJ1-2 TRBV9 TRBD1 CASSKQGLGYGYTF TGTGCCAGCAGTAAACAGGGGCTCGGCTATGGCTACACCTTC
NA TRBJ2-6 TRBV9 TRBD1 CASSDRVSANVLTF TGTGCCAGCAGTGACAGGGTTTCGGCCAACGTCCTGACTTTC
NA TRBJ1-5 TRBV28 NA CASSRLQGDDQPQHF TGTGCCAGCAGCCGCCTTCAGGGTGACGATCAGCCCCAGCATTTT
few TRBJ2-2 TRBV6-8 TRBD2 CASSPSGRAGGELFF TGTGCCAGCAGCCCTAGCGGGAGGGCCGGCGGGGAGCTGTTTTTT
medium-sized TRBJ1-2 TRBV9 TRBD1 CASVPGQLYYGYTF TGTGCCAGCGTTCCGGGACAGCTATACTATGGCTACACCTTC
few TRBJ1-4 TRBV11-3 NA CASNPTTGNEKLFF TGTGCCAGCAACCCTACTACAGGGAATGAAAAACTGTTTTTT
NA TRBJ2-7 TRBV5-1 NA CASSLEVSGYEQYF TGCGCCAGCAGCTTGGAAGTATCGGGCTACGAGCAGTACTTC
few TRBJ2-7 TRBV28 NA CASSLFDFSLDEQYF TGTGCCAGCAGTTTATTTGACTTCTCCTTGGACGAGCAGTACTTC
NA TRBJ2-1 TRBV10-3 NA CAISESRWAQGQFF TGTGCCATCAGTGAGTCGAGGTGGGCCCAGGGGCAGTTCTTC